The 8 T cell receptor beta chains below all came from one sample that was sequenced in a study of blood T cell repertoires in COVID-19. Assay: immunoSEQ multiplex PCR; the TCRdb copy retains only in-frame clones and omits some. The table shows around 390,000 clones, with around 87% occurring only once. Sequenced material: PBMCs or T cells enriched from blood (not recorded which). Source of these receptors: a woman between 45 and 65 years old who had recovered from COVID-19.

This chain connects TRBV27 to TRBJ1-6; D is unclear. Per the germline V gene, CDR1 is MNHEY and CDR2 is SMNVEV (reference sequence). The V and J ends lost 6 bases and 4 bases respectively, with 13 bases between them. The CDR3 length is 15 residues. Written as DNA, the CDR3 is TGTGCCAGCAGCACGGTAGAGTCGTATAATTCACCCCTCCACTTT. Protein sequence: CASSTVESYNSPLHF.

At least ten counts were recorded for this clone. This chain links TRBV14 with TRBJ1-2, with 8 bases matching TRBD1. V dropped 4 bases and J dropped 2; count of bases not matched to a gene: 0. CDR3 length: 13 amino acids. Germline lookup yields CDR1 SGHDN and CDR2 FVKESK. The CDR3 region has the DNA TGTGCCAGCAGCCGGACAGGGAACTATGGCTACACCTTC. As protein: CASSRTGNYGYTF.

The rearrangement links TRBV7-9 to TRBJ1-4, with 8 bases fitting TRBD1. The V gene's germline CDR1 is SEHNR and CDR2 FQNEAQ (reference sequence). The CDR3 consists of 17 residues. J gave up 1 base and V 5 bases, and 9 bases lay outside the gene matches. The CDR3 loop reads CASSLQGAGGTNEKLFF. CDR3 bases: TGTGCCAGCAGCCTCCAGGGGGCCGGGGGAACTAATGAAAAACTGTTTTTT. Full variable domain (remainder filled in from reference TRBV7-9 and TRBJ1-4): DTGVSQNPRHKITKRGQNVTFRCDPISEHNRLYWYRQTLGQGPEFLTYFQNEAQLEKSRLLSDRFSAERPKGSFSTLEIQRTEQGDSAMYLCASSLQGAGGTNEKLFFGSGTQLSVL.

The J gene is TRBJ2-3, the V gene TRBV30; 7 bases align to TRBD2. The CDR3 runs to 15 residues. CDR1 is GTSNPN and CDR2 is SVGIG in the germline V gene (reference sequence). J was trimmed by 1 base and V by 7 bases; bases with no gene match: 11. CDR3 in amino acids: CASPSMSGGTDTQYF. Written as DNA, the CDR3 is TGTGCCTCCCCCTCGATGAGCGGGGGCACAGATACGCAGTATTTT.

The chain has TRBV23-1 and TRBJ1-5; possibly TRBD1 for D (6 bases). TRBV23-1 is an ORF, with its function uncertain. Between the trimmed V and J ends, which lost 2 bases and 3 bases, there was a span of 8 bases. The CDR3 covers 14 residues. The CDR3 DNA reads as TGCGCCAGCAGTCAAACAGGGTCCAATCAGCCCCAGCATTTT. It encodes CASSQTGSNQPQHF.

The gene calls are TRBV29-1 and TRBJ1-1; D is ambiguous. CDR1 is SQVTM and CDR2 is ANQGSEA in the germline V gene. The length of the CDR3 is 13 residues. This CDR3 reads CSSRAGSNTEAFF. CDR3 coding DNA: TGCTCGTCAAGGGCGGGGTCGAACACTGAAGCTTTCTTT. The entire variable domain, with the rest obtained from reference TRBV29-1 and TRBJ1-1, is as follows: SAVISQKPSRDICQRGTSLTIQCQVDSQVTMMFWYRQQPGQSLTLIATANQGSEATYESGFVIDKFPISRPNLTFSTLTVSNMSPEDSSIYLCSSRAGSNTEAFFGQGTRLTVV.

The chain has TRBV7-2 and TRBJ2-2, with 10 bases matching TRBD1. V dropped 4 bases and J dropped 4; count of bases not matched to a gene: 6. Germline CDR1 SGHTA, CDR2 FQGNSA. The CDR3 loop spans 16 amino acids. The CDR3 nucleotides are TGTGCCAGCAGCTCCTCCGGGACAGGGGTCACCGGGGAGCTGTTTTTT. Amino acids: CASSSSGTGVTGELFF.

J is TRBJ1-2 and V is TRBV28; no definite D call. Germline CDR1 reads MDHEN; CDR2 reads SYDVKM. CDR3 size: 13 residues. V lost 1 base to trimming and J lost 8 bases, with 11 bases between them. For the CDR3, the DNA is TGTGCCAGCAGTTTATCTTCCGAGGGAGGCTACACCTTC. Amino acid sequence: CASSLSSEGGYTF.